These 32 T cell receptor beta chains share one sample of origin, sequenced in a study of blood T cells in healthy people across ages. Alongside a J-beta primer mix, a sample-barcoded 5' primer served in a second PCR lasting roughly 7 to 12 cycles. TCRdb re-called the 5' RACE reads through MiXCR, storing one row per CDR3 protein. Of roughly 1.6 million distinct CDR3 sequences in the sample, about 35% were seen once. Sequencing used blood. The receptors were sampled from a woman in her 30s in good health.

The chain carries TRBV18 and TRBJ1-2; TRBD1 matches at 8 bases. After removal of 2 bases from V and 5 bases from J, the junction contained 4 bases not matched to a gene. Germline-derived CDR1 and CDR2 are KGHSH and LQKENI. The CDR3 loop spans 14 amino acids. DNA of the CDR3: TGTGCCAGCTCACCAAACGACAGGGGATATGGCTACACCTTC. Translated, it gives CASSPNDRGYGYTF.

This chain uses TRBV6-1 with TRBJ2-3; no reliable D call. V was shortened by 6 bases and J by 5 bases, with 9 bases between the two germline ends. Germline CDR1 is MNHNS and CDR2 is SASEGT. This CDR3 region has 12 residues. CDR3 nucleotide sequence: TGTGCCAGCAGCCCCGAACGAGATACGCAGTATTTT. Amino acid sequence: CASSPERDTQYF.

V and J are TRBV27 and TRBJ2-5; D call uncertain. The CDR3 totals 16 residues. The ends were cut back, 0 bases at V and 1 base at J, with 12 bases in the middle. Germline values: CDR1 MNHEY, CDR2 SMNVEV (reference sequence). The CDR3 nucleotides read TGTGCCAGCAGTTTATCTTGGGCGTTCCCCCAAGAGACCCAGTACTTC. Its translation is CASSLSWAFPQETQYF.

The chain has TRBV7-9 and TRBJ2-7; possible D gene TRBD1, 5 bases. V lost 3 bases, J lost 1 base, and 13 bases lay in between. The CDR3 contains 15 residues. Germline CDR1 SEHNR, CDR2 FQNEAQ (reference sequence). The CDR3 nucleotides are TGTGCCAGCAGCTTTACAGGAGTCAAGTCCTACGAGCAGTACTTC. Translation gives CASSFTGVKSYEQYF.

This clonotype was counted ten times or more. This chain joins TRBV4-1 and TRBJ2-3; 7 bases are a match to TRBD2. V shed 1 base, J shed 0 bases, and the junction held 1 base outside the gene matches. Germline V gene data show CDR1 as MGHRA and CDR2 as YSYEKL. The CDR3 has 15 amino acids. CDR3 in amino acids: CASSQVGLSTDTQYF. The CDR3 DNA sequence: TGCGCCAGCAGCCAAGTGGGACTAAGCACAGATACGCAGTATTTT.

This clonotype was recorded a few times. The chain links TRBV20-1 to TRBJ2-7; 9 positions match TRBD1. CDR1 and CDR2 (germline): DFQATT, SNEGSKA (reference sequence). The V and J ends lost 6 bases and 5 bases, in that order; junction bases with no gene match: 8. The CDR3 loop spans 13 amino acids. The CDR3 loop is CSANPGTGNEQYF. Written as DNA, the CDR3 is TGCAGTGCAAATCCCGGGACAGGGAACGAGCAGTACTTC.

The genes are TRBV2 and TRBJ2-7; D call uncertain. This CDR3 contains 13 residues. Trimming took off 6 bases at V and 3 bases at J, with 12 bases between the two ends. In germline, CDR1 is SNHLY, CDR2 FYNNEI. The DNA of the CDR3 is TGTGCCAGCAGCGGAGACACCTTCTACGAGCAGTACTTC. Its protein is CASSGDTFYEQYF.

Only a few counts were recorded for this clonotype. The chain has TRBV7-3 and TRBJ1-5, with a weak D call TRBD1 (6 bases). V lost 5 bases and J 6 bases, leaving 17 bases between the germline ends. There are 15 residues in the CDR3. Germline values: CDR1 SGHTA, CDR2 FQGTGA. DNA of the CDR3: TGTGCCAGCAGCCTTGACGGGGGGGGCAGTCAGCCCCAGCATTTT. This gives the protein CASSLDGGGSQPQHF.

This chain links TRBV28 with TRBJ1-4, with a tentative D call TRBD1 (5 bases). The V end was cut by 6 bases, the J end by 7 bases, with 18 bases between. The germline gives CDR1 MDHEN, CDR2 SYDVKM. CDR3 length: 15 residues. Here the CDR3 reads CASRSSGVRSEKLFF. DNA of the CDR3: TGTGCCAGCAGATCCTCGGGGGTGAGGTCTGAAAAACTGTTTTTT.

This clonotype appeared a few times. J is TRBJ2-3 and V is TRBV7-3, with unresolved D. The germline V gene has CDR1 SGHTA and CDR2 FQGTGA. With 5 bases removed from V and 4 bases from J, the gap between germline ends came to 16 bases. The CDR3 is made up of 15 amino acids. CDR3 amino acids: CASSPKLGRPDTQYF. The CDR3 DNA is TGTGCCAGCAGCCCTAAACTCGGACGTCCAGATACGCAGTATTTT.

This clonotype was detected a few times. Germline is not matched at one junction end, which may reflect a read error. The genes are TRBV12-3 or TRBV12-4 and TRBJ2-6; 12 bases agree with TRBD1. The CDR3 is made up of 17 amino acids. The CDR3 loop reads CASRGQGAPSGVNVLTF. The CDR3 coding sequence is TGTGCCAGCAGGGGACAGGGGGCTCCTTCTGGGGTCAACGTCCTGACTTTC.

This clonotype turned up a few times. This rearrangement joins TRBV12-3 or TRBV12-4 to TRBJ2-5; D possibly matches TRBD1 or TRBD2 (5 bases each). CDR3 length equals 11 residues. The ends were cut back, 5 bases at V and 13 bases at J, with 14 bases in the middle. CDR3 amino acids: CASSRGVSRYF. CDR3 DNA: TGTGCCAGCAGTAGAGGGGTCTCGCGGTACTTC.

A word on this clonotype: One base away lies a much larger clone, so this may be a sequencing read error. The J gene is TRBJ2-5, the V gene TRBV9; D unresolved. The CDR3 contains 15 residues. Germline CDR1 SGDLS, CDR2 YYNGEE. Deletions cut 4 bases from V and 0 bases from J, with 13 bases between. The CDR3 region is CASSPSGLYQETQYF. CDR3 coding DNA: TGTGCCAGCAGCCCCTCGGGTCTGTACCAAGAGACCCAGTACTTC.

This clonotype turned up a few times. The chain employs TRBV6-6 and TRBJ2-1, with 9 bases that match TRBD2. The trim removed 7 bases at V and 4 bases at J, leaving 11 bases unmatched. The germline V gene encodes CDR1 MNHNY and CDR2 SVGAGI (reference sequence). The CDR3 loop spans 16 amino acids. CDR3 sequence (DNA): TGTGCCAGCACCTTCCGGGCGGGGGGGCCTTACAATGAGCAGTTCTTC. Encoded protein: CASTFRAGGPYNEQFF.

This clonotype was detected only a few times. The J gene is TRBJ2-1, the V gene TRBV10-3; the match to TRBD2 covers 14 bases. This CDR3 has 19 amino acids. From germline, CDR1 is ENHRY and CDR2 SYGVKD. Germline trimming cut 4 bases from V and 8 bases from J; bases unmatched to any gene: 16. In DNA form, the CDR3 reads TGTGCCATCAGTGTCACCGGACTAGCGGGAGGAACCAAGCGTGATGAGCAGTTCTTC. Its protein is CAISVTGLAGGTKRDEQFF.

This chain links TRBV7-2 with TRBJ1-2; no clear D. This CDR3 has 13 residues. The germline gives CDR1 SGHTA, CDR2 FQGNSA. The V end was cut by 5 bases, the J end by 2 bases, with 9 bases between. CDR3 amino acids: CASSPARNYGYTF. CDR3 coding DNA: TGTGCCAGCAGCCCAGCCCGGAACTATGGCTACACCTTC.

This clonotype occurred many times. The V gene is TRBV18, the J gene TRBJ2-7; D is tentatively TRBD1 or TRBD2 (5 bases each). CDR3 size: 15 residues. Germline CDR1 reads KGHSH; CDR2 reads LQKENI. The V end lost 8 bases, the J end lost 0 bases, and 17 bases lay between the germline ends. The CDR3, as DNA: TGTGCCAGCAGTCCTGGGACCGCCAGCTCCTACGAGCAGTACTTC. Its protein is CASSPGTASSYEQYF.

This chain uses TRBV6-5 with TRBJ1-2; D is perhaps TRBD1 (6 bases). Germline V lookup: CDR1 MNHEY, CDR2 SVGAGI. This CDR3 is 12 amino acids long. Deletions cut 6 bases from V and 8 bases from J, with 13 bases between. The CDR3 reads CASSVTGSGYTF. DNA for the CDR3: TGTGCCAGCAGCGTTACAGGGTCCGGCTACACCTTC.

The chain carries TRBV7-2 and TRBJ1-1, with a weak D call TRBD1 (5 bases). The V end lost 7 bases, the J end lost 4 bases, and 13 bases lay between the germline ends. The CDR3 has 13 amino acids. The germline CDR1 and CDR2 sequences are SGHTA and FQGNSA. CDR3 sequence reads: CASTEGIGTEAFF. For the CDR3, the DNA is TGTGCCAGCACCGAGGGGATCGGCACTGAAGCTTTCTTT. Supplemented by reference TRBV7-2 and TRBJ1-1, the full variable domain reads GAGVSQSPSNKVTEKGKDVELRCDPISGHTALYWYRQSLGQGLEFLIYFQGNSAPDKSGLPSDRFSAERTGGSVSTLTIQRTQQEDSAVYLCASTEGIGTEAFFGQGTRLTVV.

The rearrangement uses TRBV3-1 and TRBJ2-7; the D gene could be TRBD1 or TRBD2 (5 bases each). CDR3 length: 17 residues. V was pared by 2 bases and J by 0 bases, with 17 bases between. CDR1 is LGHDT and CDR2 is YNNKEL in the germline V gene (reference sequence). The CDR3 loop is CASSQMGPPDGSYEQYF. CDR3 nucleotide sequence: TGTGCCAGCAGCCAAATGGGACCTCCAGACGGCTCCTACGAGCAGTACTTC.

The V call is TRBV12-3 or TRBV12-4, the J call TRBJ1-6; D is ambiguous. V shed 7 bases and J shed 13 bases, with 14 bases lying between them. This CDR3 region has 12 residues. CDR3 coding DNA: TGTGCCAGCACCCTAGGCTTGGGGCCCCTCCACTTT. This translates into CASTLGLGPLHF.

The chain is built from TRBV16 and TRBJ2-1; 7 bases map to TRBD2. From germline, CDR1 is KGHSY and CDR2 FQNENV. The CDR3 covers 16 residues. J was trimmed by 8 bases and V by 5 bases; bases with no gene match: 15. The chain's CDR3 is CASSSPGTNGEDEQFF. The CDR3 DNA is TGTGCCAGCAGCTCCCCCGGGACTAACGGGGAGGATGAGCAGTTCTTC.

The chain uses TRBV4-1 and TRBJ2-2; perhaps D is TRBD1 or TRBD2 (5 bases each). Trimming pared 4 bases from V and 6 bases from J, leaving 12 bases between. The CDR3 runs to 14 residues. Germline V gene data show CDR1 as MGHRA and CDR2 as YSYEKL. In nucleotides, the CDR3 is TGCGCCAGCAGCCCAAAACGGGGCTCCGGGGAGCTGTTTTTT. This translates into CASSPKRGSGELFF.

This clonotype has only a few counts. V and J are TRBV29-1 and TRBJ1-2, with TRBD1 matching over 7 bases. The CDR3 covers 12 residues. Germline V gene sequence: CDR1 SQVTM, CDR2 ANQGSEA. Trimming at V came to 6 bases and at J to 4 bases, leaving 5 bases not matched to a gene. This CDR3 reads CSVYGTVYGYTF. CDR3 DNA sequence: TGCAGCGTCTATGGGACAGTCTATGGCTACACCTTC.

The chain couples TRBV2 to TRBJ2-1; 12 bases map to TRBD2. Germline-derived CDR1 and CDR2 are SNHLY and FYNNEI. J gave up 10 bases and V 4 bases, and 8 bases lay outside the gene matches. This CDR3 has 15 residues. CDR3 DNA sequence: TGTGCCAGCAGTGGGCTAGCGGGGGGGCGGTTGGAGCAGTTCTTC. It encodes CASSGLAGGRLEQFF.

The rearrangement joins TRBV20-1 to TRBJ2-7; no reliable D call. This CDR3 comprises 16 residues. Germline CDR1 and CDR2: DFQATT and SNEGSKA (reference sequence). Trimming pared 2 bases from V and 1 base from J, leaving 18 bases between. This chain's CDR3 is CSARSLLSSTSYEQYF. CDR3 bases: TGCAGTGCTAGAAGTCTGCTCAGCTCTACGTCCTACGAGCAGTACTTC.

CDR3 sequence: CASSGTRDTDTQYF. The CDR3 nucleotides read TGTGCCAGCAGCGGGACTAGGGACACAGATACGCAGTATTTT. The V and J genes are TRBV3-1 and TRBJ2-3, with 8 positions matching TRBD2. Germline loops: CDR1 LGHDT, CDR2 YNNKEL (reference sequence). V lost 5 bases to trimming and J lost 2 bases; unmatched junction nucleotides: 3. The CDR3 is made up of 14 amino acids.

The genes are TRBV12-5 and TRBJ2-1, with TRBD1 identical over 7 bases. The V and J ends lost 1 base and 2 bases, in that order; junction bases with no gene match: 2. The CDR3 sequence is 15 residues long. In germline, CDR1 is LGHNT, CDR2 FRNRAP. For the CDR3, the DNA is TGTGCTAGTGGTTTGGGTCAGGGGGCCTACAATGAGCAGTTCTTC. As protein: CASGLGQGAYNEQFF.

The CDR3 bases are TGCGCCAGCAGCCTGGGGACGGATAGACAGTACTTC. It yields the protein CASSLGTDRQYF. The chain links TRBV5-1 to TRBJ2-4, with D perhaps TRBD1 or TRBD2 (5 bases each). Trimming removed 4 bases from V and 13 bases from J, with 15 bases in between. The CDR3 contains 12 residues. Germline V CDR1 and CDR2: SGHRS, YFSETQ.

This chain uses TRBV20-1 with TRBJ2-3, with 10 nucleotides matching TRBD2. There are 16 residues in the CDR3. Germline V gives CDR1 DFQATT, CDR2 SNEGSKA (reference sequence). J was trimmed by 4 bases and V by 4 bases; bases with no gene match: 11. CDR3 nucleotides: TGCAGTGCTACGACCCTAGCGGGAGATGAAGCAGATACGCAGTATTTT. It codes for CSATTLAGDEADTQYF.

The chain is built from TRBV5-1 and TRBJ1-5; no clear D gene. The CDR3 covers 18 residues. V was trimmed by 0 bases and J by 0 bases, leaving 16 bases between them. CDR1 is SGHRS, CDR2 YFSETQ, per germline. The CDR3 DNA is TGCGCCAGCAGCTTGGGACCGAGTTTGGCCGGTAGCAATCAGCCCCAGCATTTT. Translated, it gives CASSLGPSLAGSNQPQHF.

This clonotype was observed a handful of times. The gene calls are TRBV12-3 or TRBV12-4 and TRBJ2-3; perhaps TRBD1 as D (5 bases). Between the trimmed V and J ends, which lost 2 bases and 0 bases, there was a span of 15 bases. The CDR3 extends over 17 amino acids. Written as DNA, the CDR3 is TGTGCCAGCAGTTTATTCTTTGTTGACAGTAGCACAGATACGCAGTATTTT. This encodes CASSLFFVDSSTDTQYF.